This record concerns one T cell receptor beta chain sequence. J was trimmed by 4 bases and V by 0 bases; bases with no gene match: 1. The CDR3 runs 14 residues. The germline V gene has CDR1 MNHNY and CDR2 SVGAGI (reference sequence). This sample was taken from a study of T cell repertoires in ileal Crohn's disease. Study at large: About half received postoperative treatment, around 10 with thiopurines and about 20 anti-TNF.

Measured with immunoSEQ multiplex PCR; TCRdb has only the in-frame clones, and not every one. The repertoire holds tens of thousands of clones, around 80% seen once, with around 5.6% in the top ten. This clonotype was sampled from an adult with Crohn's disease. Sample: ileal tissue. The genes are TRBV6-6 and TRBJ2-7; TRBD1 aligns across 9 bases. CDR3 sequence (DNA): TGTGCCAGCAGTTACTCGGGACAGGGTTACGAGCAGTACTTC. Its protein product is CASSYSGQGYEQYF.